This T cell receptor beta chain was obtained from a study of blood T cell repertoires in COVID-19. Study in general: In each case, the material was cDNA or gDNA derived from T cells, B-cell-depleted T cells, or PBMCs.

Comment on this clone: At one boundary the junction diverges from the germline segment, which might be a read error.

Data came from immunoSEQ multiplex PCR; TCRdb stores just in-frame clones and leaves some out. The table records fewer than 200,000 clones, around 74% of them present only once. CDR3 size: 16 residues. CDR1 is SGHVS and CDR2 is FQNEAQ in the germline V gene. The TCR sequence derives from a woman aged 55-70 years with COVID-19, enrolled during active disease. The genes are TRBV7-8 and TRBJ2-1; TRBD1 matches 8 bases. The specimen sequenced was peripheral blood. The CDR3 protein is CASSVARDRRVDEQFF. The DNA of the CDR3 is TGTGCCAGCAGCGTAGCCCGGGACAGGCGAGTCGATGAGCAGTTCTTC.